This TCR beta chain was identified during a study of blood T cell repertoires in COVID-19. For the study at large: There were acute and convalescent COVID-19 samples, and they came from the United States, Italy and Spain. Sample material is recorded as cDNA or gDNA derived from T cells, B-cell-depleted T cells, or PBMCs.

This clone appeared a single time. With 5 bases clipped from V and 7 bases from J, the junction kept 13 bases outside the gene matches. CDR1 and CDR2 from the germline V gene are SGHTA and FQGNSA. There are 16 residues in the CDR3. Authors' methods: Amplification from reference gene primers served as the basis for estimated nucleated cell counts. Data came from immunoSEQ multiplex PCR; TCRdb stores just in-frame clones and leaves some out. For V, J and clone size, that table is used; D and trimming come from the DNA. The data contain roughly 170,000 clones, 85% to 90% of them singletons. The sample comprised peripheral blood. The clonotype comes from a man between 65 and 85 years old with active or convalescent COVID-19. This chain links TRBV7-2 with TRBJ2-4, with 8 bases fitting TRBD1. The chain's CDR3 is CASSLRQGKTANIQYF. The CDR3 nucleotides are TGTGCCAGCAGCCTGCGACAGGGGAAGACGGCGAACATTCAGTACTTC. Complete variable domain (other parts from reference TRBV7-2 and TRBJ2-4): GAGVSQSPSNKVTEKGKDVELRCDPISGHTALYWYRQSLGQGLEFLIYFQGNSAPDKSGLPSDRFSAERTGGSVSTLTIQRTQQEDSAVYLCASSLRQGKTANIQYFGAGTRLSVL.